Detailed here is one TCR beta chain. Assay: immunoSEQ multiplex PCR; the TCRdb copy retains only in-frame clones and omits some. The sample lists about 2 million clones; approximately 94% were seen once. These data originate in a study of shared clonotypes between healthy human individuals. Naive CD8 isolation took CD45RO-negative cells positively selected for CCR7 and excluded terminally differentiated effector memory CD45RA+ cells. Sequencing was done on a sample of naive CD8+ T cells sorted from blood. The sequence was collected from a man in his late teens or twenties in good health.

As DNA, the CDR3 is TGTGCCATCAGTCCCGGGGAGGGCTATGGCTACACCTTC. This codes for CAISPGEGYGYTF. The chain is built from TRBV10-3 and TRBJ1-2; D is uncertain. The CDR3 is 13 amino acids. V lost 5 bases and J 4 bases, leaving 11 bases between the germline ends. Germline CDR1 ENHRY, CDR2 SYGVKD.